This T cell receptor (beta chain) was documented in a study of shared clonotypes between healthy human individuals. Findings and limits, study-wide: Enrolling few donors narrowed the genetic and exposure-history diversity that was represented.

Profiled with immunoSEQ multiplex PCR; TCRdb holds only in-frame clones, not every one. Of just over 2,000,000 clones listed, 85% to 95% were seen once; the top ten hold more than 0.95%. It was CD45RO-negative cells, positively selected for CCR7, that made up naive CD8 cells, with terminally differentiated effector memory CD45RA+ cells excluded. The CDR3 covers 15 residues. J lost 4 bases, V lost 4 bases, and 11 bases had no gene match. Germline CDR1 is SGHRS and CDR2 is YFSETQ. With regard to this clone: Antigen unknown.

This sequence was found in a man aged 18-30 years in good health. Sample: naive CD8+ T cells sorted from blood. The chain is built from TRBV5-1 and TRBJ2-7; 7 bases align to TRBD2. CDR3 bases: TGCGCCAGCAGCCCGGCGGCTAGCGGCGATTACGAGCAGTACTTC. Residues: CASSPAASGDYEQYF.